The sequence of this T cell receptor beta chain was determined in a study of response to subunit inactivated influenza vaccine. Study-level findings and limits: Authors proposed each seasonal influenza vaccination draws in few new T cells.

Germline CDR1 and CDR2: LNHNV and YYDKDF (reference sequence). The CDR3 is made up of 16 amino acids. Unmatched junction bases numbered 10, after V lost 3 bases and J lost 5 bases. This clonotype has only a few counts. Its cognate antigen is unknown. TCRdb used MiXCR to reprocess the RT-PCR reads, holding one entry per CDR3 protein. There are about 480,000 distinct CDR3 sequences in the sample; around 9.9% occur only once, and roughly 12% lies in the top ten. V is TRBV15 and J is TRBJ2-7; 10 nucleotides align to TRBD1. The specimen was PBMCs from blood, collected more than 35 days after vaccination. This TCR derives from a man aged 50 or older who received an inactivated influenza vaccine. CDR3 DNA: TGTGCCACCAGCAGTCACCGGGACAGGGGTTTCAACGAGCAGTACTTC. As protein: CATSSHRDRGFNEQYF.